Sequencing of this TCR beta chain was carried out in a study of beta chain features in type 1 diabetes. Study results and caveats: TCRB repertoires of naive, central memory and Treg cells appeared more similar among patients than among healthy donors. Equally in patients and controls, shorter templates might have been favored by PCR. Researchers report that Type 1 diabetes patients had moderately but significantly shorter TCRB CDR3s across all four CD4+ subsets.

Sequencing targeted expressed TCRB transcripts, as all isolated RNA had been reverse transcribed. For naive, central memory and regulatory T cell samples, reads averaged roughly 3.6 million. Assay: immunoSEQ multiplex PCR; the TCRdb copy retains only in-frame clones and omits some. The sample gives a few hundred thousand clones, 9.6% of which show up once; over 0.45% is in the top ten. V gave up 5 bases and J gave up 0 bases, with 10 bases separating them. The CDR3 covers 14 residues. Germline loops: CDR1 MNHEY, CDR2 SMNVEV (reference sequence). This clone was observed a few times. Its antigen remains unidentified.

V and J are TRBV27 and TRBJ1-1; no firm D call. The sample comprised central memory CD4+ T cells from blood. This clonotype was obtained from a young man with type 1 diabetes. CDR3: CASSHQSLNTEAFF. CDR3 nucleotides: TGTGCCAGCAGTCACCAGAGCTTGAACACTGAAGCTTTCTTT.